The sequence of this T cell receptor (beta chain) was determined in a study of blood T cell repertoires in COVID-19. About the study: The samples span acute and convalescent COVID-19 from the United States, Italy and Spain.

Under the authors' procedure: Amplified reference gene primers provided the basis for estimating nucleated cell counts. Clones were read by immunoSEQ multiplex PCR, and TCRdb kept only the in-frame ones, dropping some. The D gene and trimming were derived from the DNA, and the V and J assignments and clone size from that table. The sample has around 90,000 clones, 85% to 95% seen once. Sequencing used peripheral blood. This receptor was identified in a woman aged 55-70 years with active COVID-19.

The CDR3 reads CASSPDYGAGGPMVHPDEQFF. CDR3 in DNA: TGTGCCAGCTCACCCGACTACGGGGCGGGAGGGCCGATGGTCCACCCCGATGAGCAGTTCTTC. This chain connects TRBV18 to TRBJ2-1; 9 bases agree with TRBD2. V lost 3 bases, J lost 8 bases, and 26 bases stayed unmatched. Germline CDR1 KGHSH, CDR2 LQKENI. This CDR3 spans 21 amino acids.